This TCR beta chain emerged from a study of cytomegalovirus exposure and HLA in healthy donors. Overall study context: HLA-typed donors contributed around 82 million unique TCRs, which were held in an early data release. Whole-study findings and limits: Earlier findings revealed that most TCR beta V segments proved productive either about 87% or about 30% of the time. Rarity marked most TCR sequences, yet some public TCRs occurred in many donors.

About this clone itself: What it binds is unknown.

The primer mix had 60 Vbeta and 13 Jbeta primers. The protocol was immunoSEQ multiplex PCR, while the TCRdb copy is restricted to in-frame clones and leaves out a portion. The sample consists of around 130,000 clones, 78% of them appearing once. The J segment lost 1 base and the V segment lost 5 bases, leaving 5 bases of the junction unmatched. Germline V gene lookup returns CDR1 SGDLS and CDR2 YYNGEE. This CDR3 region has 15 residues. The material sequenced was PBMCs. This TCR derives from a woman aged 35 to 49 in good health and CMV-seronegative. This sequence joins TRBV9 and TRBJ2-2; the match to TRBD2 covers 7 bases. Here the CDR3 DNA reads TGTGCCAGCAGGCTGGGAGGGGTGAACACCGGGGAGCTGTTTTTT. Translating gives CASRLGGVNTGELFF. The full variable domain, rest sourced from reference TRBV9 and TRBJ2-2, is DSGVTQTPKHLITATGQRVTLRCSPRSGDLSVYWYQQSLDQGLQFLIQYYNGEERAKGNILERFSAQQFPDLHSELNLSSLELGDSALYFCASRLGGVNTGELFFGEGSRLTVL.